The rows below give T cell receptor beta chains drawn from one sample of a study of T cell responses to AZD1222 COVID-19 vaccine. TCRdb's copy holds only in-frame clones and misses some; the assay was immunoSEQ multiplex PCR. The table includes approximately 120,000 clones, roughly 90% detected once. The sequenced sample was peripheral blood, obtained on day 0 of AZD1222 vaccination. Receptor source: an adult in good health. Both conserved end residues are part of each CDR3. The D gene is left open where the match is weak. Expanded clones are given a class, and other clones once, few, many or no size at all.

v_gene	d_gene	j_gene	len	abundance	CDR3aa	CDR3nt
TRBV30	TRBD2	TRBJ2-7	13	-	CAWSYRGGDEQYF	TGTGCCTGGAGTTACCGGGGGGGCGACGAGCAGTACTTC
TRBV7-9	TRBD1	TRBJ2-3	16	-	CASSSTARQGRDTQYF	TGTGCCAGCAGTTCTACGGCGAGACAGGGGAGAGATACGCAGTATTTT
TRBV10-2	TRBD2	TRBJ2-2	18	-	CASTEGLAGGANTGELFF	TGCGCCAGCACAGAGGGGCTAGCGGGAGGGGCAAACACCGGGGAGCTGTTTTTT
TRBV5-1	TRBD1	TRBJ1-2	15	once	CASSLGGPTGDGYTF	TGCGCCAGCAGCTTGGGTGGGCCCACAGGGGATGGCTACACCTTC
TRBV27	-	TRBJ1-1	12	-	CASNDSGTEAFF	TGTGCCAGCAACGACTCCGGCACTGAAGCTTTCTTT
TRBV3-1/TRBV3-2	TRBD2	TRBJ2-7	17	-	CASSPSGGRTWGKEQYF	TGTGCCAGCAGCCCCTCCGGGGGGAGGACGTGGGGAAAAGAGCAGTACTTC
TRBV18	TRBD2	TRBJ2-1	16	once	CASSPMGGSSYNEQFF	TGTGCCAGCTCACCAATGGGCGGGAGCTCCTACAATGAGCAGTTCTTC
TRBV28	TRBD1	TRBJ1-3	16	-	CASSLWTGDSGNTIYF	TGTGCCAGCAGTCTCTGGACAGGTGATTCTGGAAACACCATATATTTT
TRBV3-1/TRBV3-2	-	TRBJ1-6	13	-	CASTPEANSPLHF	TGTGCCAGCACCCCGGAGGCAAATTCACCCCTCCACTTT
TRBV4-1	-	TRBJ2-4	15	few	CASSQDQGAKNIQYF	TGCGCCAGCAGCCAAGATCAGGGAGCCAAAAACATTCAGTACTTC
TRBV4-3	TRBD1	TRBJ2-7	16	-	CASSPSLGTGEYEQYF	TGCGCCAGCAGCCCTTCGTTAGGGACAGGGGAATACGAGCAGTACTTC
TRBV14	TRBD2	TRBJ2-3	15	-	CASSRLAASTDTQYF	TGTGCCAGCAGCCGACTAGCGGCAAGCACAGATACGCAGTATTTT
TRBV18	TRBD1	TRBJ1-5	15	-	CASSAAGGLNQPQHF	TGTGCCAGCTCGGCGGCAGGGGGGCTCAATCAGCCCCAGCATTTT
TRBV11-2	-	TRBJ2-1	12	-	CASSLVRGEQFF	TGTGCCAGCAGCTTAGTAAGGGGGGAGCAGTTCTTC
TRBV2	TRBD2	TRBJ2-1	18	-	CASSLLAGGLSSYNEQFF	TGTGCCAGCAGTCTACTAGCGGGGGGGCTGAGCTCCTACAATGAGCAGTTCTTC
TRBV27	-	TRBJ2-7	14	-	CASSLLDGYYEQYF	TGTGCCAGCAGTTTATTGGATGGGTACTACGAGCAGTACTTC
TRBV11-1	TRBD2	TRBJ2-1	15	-	CASSQGLAGGAEQFF	TGTGCCAGCAGCCAGGGACTAGCGGGGGGGGCTGAGCAGTTCTTC
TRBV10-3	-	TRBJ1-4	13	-	CAISETGPEKLFF	TGTGCCATCAGTGAGACAGGGCCCGAAAAACTGTTTTTT
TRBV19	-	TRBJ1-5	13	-	CATHSRNNQPQHF	TGTGCCACCCATTCCAGGAACAATCAGCCCCAGCATTTT
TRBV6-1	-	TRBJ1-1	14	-	CASSEFQGNTEAFF	TGTGCCAGCAGTGAATTTCAGGGGAACACTGAAGCTTTCTTT
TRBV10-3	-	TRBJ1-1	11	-	CAIRGETEAFF	TGTGCCATCAGGGGGGAGACTGAAGCTTTCTTT
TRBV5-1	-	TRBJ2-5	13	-	CASSLASPETQYF	TGCGCCAGCAGCTTGGCTAGCCCAGAGACCCAGTACTTC
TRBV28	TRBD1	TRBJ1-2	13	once	CASSLIQGRGYTF	TGTGCCAGCAGTTTAATACAGGGGCGAGGCTACACCTTC
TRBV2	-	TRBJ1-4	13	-	CASWSATNEKLFF	TGTGCCAGCTGGTCAGCAACTAATGAAAAACTGTTTTTT